These T cell receptor beta chains were read from a single sample in a study of shared clonotypes between healthy human individuals. Using immunoSEQ multiplex PCR, the repertoire was profiled, and TCRdb retains in-frame clones only, with some absent. Of about 1,800,000 clones in the sample, less than 95% were seen once. The specimen sequenced was naive CD8+ T cells sorted from blood. The receptors were sampled from a man between 18 and 29 years old in good health. Each CDR3 is given with its conserved first and last residue.

V gene	CDR3 length	J gene	CDR3 protein
TRBV19	15	TRBJ2-1	CASSIGQGIYNEQFF
TRBV9	18	TRBJ2-7	CASSPSGLAGGSSYEQYF
TRBV6-6	15	TRBJ2-1	CASSPGDYPPGEQFF
TRBV5-1	14	TRBJ2-1	CASSLAGGDNEQFF
TRBV4-3	17	TRBJ2-3	CASSPTGLAGLTDTQYF
TRBV10-2	13	TRBJ2-7	CASRGQTHDEQYF
TRBV28	15	TRBJ1-5	CASSLGTGNNQPQHF
TRBV9	14	TRBJ1-2	CASSARDRENGYTF
TRBV10-2	16	TRBJ1-1	CASSERGGGLGSEAFF
TRBV6-5	13	TRBJ1-1	CASSYQFRGEAFF
TRBV9	13	TRBJ2-5	CASSVSGSQTQYF
TRBV2	15	TRBJ2-7	CASSEPGGLSGEQYF
TRBV13	16	TRBJ2-6	CASSSEGLVGANVLTF
TRBV27	16	TRBJ2-5	CASSLLPGQGKETQYF
TRBV7-6	18	TRBJ2-3	CASSLGPGSGGPPDTQYF
TRBV11-2	14	TRBJ2-7	CASSLTSGPYEQYF
TRBV5-8	14	TRBJ2-7	CASSRGPHPYEQYF
TRBV6-5	15	TRBJ2-1	CASSYMRGSYNEQFF
TRBV6-5	10	TRBJ2-7	CASSQGEQYF
TRBV7-9	13	TRBJ2-7	CASSLADQYEQYF
TRBV16	15	TRBJ2-7	CASSQQDMTSYEQYF
TRBV19	13	TRBJ2-1	CASSPWGAAEQFF
TRBV5-6	16	TRBJ2-7	CASSLGLAGVTYEQYF
TRBV30	14	TRBJ2-6	CACSRDSGANVLTF
TRBV4-3	17	TRBJ2-7	CASSQDLGLSGDYEQYF
TRBV9	13	TRBJ1-1	CASSVSLGAEAFF
TRBV29-1	14	TRBJ2-2	CSAGDFANTGELFF
TRBV7-2	17	TRBJ2-7	CASSPGGLAGFSYEQYF
TRBV4-3	16	TRBJ2-6	CASSQGQSGGANVLTF
TRBV21-1	15	TRBJ1-6	CASSTLQGVGSPLHF
TRBV30	13	TRBJ2-1	CAWNELAYDEQFF
TRBV2	18	TRBJ1-1	CASTRPPRTGGANTEAFF
TRBV14	13	TRBJ1-2	CASSPGQRYGYTF
TRBV5-1	16	TRBJ2-5	CASSQGLAGLQETQYF
TRBV9	11	TRBJ2-3	CASSRLHTQYF
TRBV28	12	TRBJ1-5	CASSSEGEPQHF
TRBV9	12	TRBJ2-7	CASTGRFYEQYF
TRBV11-2	14	TRBJ1-2	CASSSGGPNYGYTF